This TCR beta chain came from a study of blood T cell repertoires in COVID-19. Looked up from germline, CDR1 is SGHNT and CDR2 is YENEEA. This CDR3 comprises 15 residues. V dropped 5 bases and J dropped 3; count of bases not matched to a gene: 3. Profiled with immunoSEQ multiplex PCR; TCRdb holds only in-frame clones, not every one. The sample lists 150,000 to 200,000 clones, around 90% occurring once. Material for sequencing was peripheral blood. This receptor was identified in a man in his fifties or sixties with active or convalescent COVID-19. This chain joins TRBV11-3 and TRBJ2-1, with 11 positions matching TRBD2. This CDR3 is CASSQLAGVYNEQFF. CDR3 sequence (DNA): TGTGCCAGCAGCCAACTAGCGGGAGTCTACAATGAGCAGTTCTTC.